This T cell receptor (beta chain) was obtained from a study of cytomegalovirus exposure and HLA in healthy donors. In the study overall: Earlier sequencing of 150 million to 200 million T cells yielded about 120 million unique TCR beta sequences. Study-wide results and limits: Information on immune exposure was restricted to one variable (CMV serostatus). Later analysis found that TCR beta chains associated with HLA were more clonally expanded than other, equally common chains.

There were likely unrecorded immune exposures, though donors were nominally healthy when sampled. As to this clone: Its specificity is unknown.

A multiplex PCR was run with 60 Vbeta primers and 13 Jbeta primers. Profiling relied on immunoSEQ multiplex PCR, and the TCRdb table lists in-frame clones only, not all of them. The data contain approximately 100,000 clones, 79% of them singletons. Trimming took off 3 bases at V and 6 bases at J, with 10 bases between the two ends. In germline, CDR1 is LNHDA, CDR2 SQIVND (reference sequence). This CDR3 region has 13 residues. This rearrangement joins TRBV19 to TRBJ2-3; unclear D gene. The sample consisted of PBMCs. The TCR was taken from a woman between 40 and 50 years old in good health and CMV-seronegative. The chain's CDR3 is CASSIRPADTQYF. The CDR3 region has the DNA TGTGCCAGTAGTATCCGCCCCGCGGATACGCAGTATTTT. Variable domain in full (rest from reference TRBV19 and TRBJ2-3): DGGITQSPKYLFRKEGQNVTLSCEQNLNHDAMYWYRQDPGQGLRLIYYSQIVNDFQKGDIAEGYSVSREKKESFPLTVTSAQKNPTAFYLCASSIRPADTQYFGPGTRLTVL.